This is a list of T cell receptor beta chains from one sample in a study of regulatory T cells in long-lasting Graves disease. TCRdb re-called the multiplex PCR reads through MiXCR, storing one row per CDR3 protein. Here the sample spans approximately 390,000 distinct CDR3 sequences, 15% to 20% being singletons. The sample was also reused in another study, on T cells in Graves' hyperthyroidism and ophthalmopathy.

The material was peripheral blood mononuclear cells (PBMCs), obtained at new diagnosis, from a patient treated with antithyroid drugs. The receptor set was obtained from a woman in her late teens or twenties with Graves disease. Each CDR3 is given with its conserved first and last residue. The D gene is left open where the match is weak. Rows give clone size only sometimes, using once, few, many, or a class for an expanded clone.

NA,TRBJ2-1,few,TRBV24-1,TGTGCCACCAGTGCGCGGGATGTGGAATATCACAATGAGCAGTTCTTC,CATSARDVEYHNEQFF
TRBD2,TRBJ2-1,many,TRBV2,TGTGCCAGCATGCGTGGGACTAGCGGGATGGATGAGCAGTTCTTC,CASMRGTSGMDEQFF
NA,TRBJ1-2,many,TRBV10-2,TGCGCCAGCAGTGATAGGGGGGCGAACTATGGCTACACCTTC,CASSDRGANYGYTF
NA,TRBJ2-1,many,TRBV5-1,TGCGCCAGCACCCCCCAAGGGTTTTTCGGGGGCGGGCGCGTCAATGAGCAGTTCTTC,CASTPQGFFGGGRVNEQFF
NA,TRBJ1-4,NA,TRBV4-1,TGCGCCAGCCAGCGAGGTGAAAAACTGTTTTTT,CASQRGEKLFF
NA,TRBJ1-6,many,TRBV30,TGTGCCTGGACGGACGGTCTGGGTTCACCCCTCCACTTT,CAWTDGLGSPLHF
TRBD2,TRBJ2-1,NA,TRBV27,TGTGCCAGCAGAGGGGACTACTCCTACAATGAGCAGTTCTTC,CASRGDYSYNEQFF
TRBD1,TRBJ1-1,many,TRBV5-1,TGCGCCAGCAGCCTACGGACAGGGATGAACACTGAAGCTTTCTTT,CASSLRTGMNTEAFF
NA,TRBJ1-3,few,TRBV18,TGTGCCAGCTCACTCCTGGCCTCGTCTGGAAACACCATATATTTT,CASSLLASSGNTIYF
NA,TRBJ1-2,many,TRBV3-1,TGTGCCAGCAGGGGGAGAATCGGGGTACGGGATGGCTACACCTTC,CASRGRIGVRDGYTF
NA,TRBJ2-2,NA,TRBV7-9,TGTGCCAGCAGCCGACTACCCTCCGGGGAGCTGTTTTTT,CASSRLPSGELFF
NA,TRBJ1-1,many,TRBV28,TGTGCCACTACCGGGGGGGACACTGAAGCTTTCTTT,CATTGGDTEAFF
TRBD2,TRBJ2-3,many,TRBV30,TGTGCCTGGAGTGCCGGGGGGACCTCCGGAGTAGATACGCAGTATTTT,CAWSAGGTSGVDTQYF
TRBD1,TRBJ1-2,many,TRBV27,TGTGCCAGCAGTTTAGACGGGACAGCTAACTATGGCTACACCTTC,CASSLDGTANYGYTF
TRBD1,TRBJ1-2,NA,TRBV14,TGTGCCAGCAGCCAAGTAGGGGACAGTGGCTACACCTTC,CASSQVGDSGYTF
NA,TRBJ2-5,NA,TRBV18,TGTGCCAGCTCCACCGCCAGGGGGGGTTTGAGAGAGACCCAGTACTTC,CASSTARGGLRETQYF
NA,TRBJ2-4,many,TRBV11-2,TGTGCCAGCAGCCGAGTCCGACGGGGGACAGCCATAAACATTCAGTACTTC,CASSRVRRGTAINIQYF
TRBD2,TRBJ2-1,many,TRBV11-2,TGTGCCAGCAGCACGACGCGGACTAGCGGGATAAGGGCCTACAATGAGCAGTTCTTC,CASSTTRTSGIRAYNEQFF
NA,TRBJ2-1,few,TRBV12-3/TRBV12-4,TGTGCCAGCAGGCCACGGGTTGCCTCTGGGAATGAGCAGTTCTTC,CASRPRVASGNEQFF
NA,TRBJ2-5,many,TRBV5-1,TGCGCCAGCAGCGCGACAGCGTATGAGACCCAGTACTTC,CASSATAYETQYF
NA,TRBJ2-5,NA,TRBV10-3,TGTGCCATCGGCCAAGAGACCCAGTACTTC,CAIGQETQYF
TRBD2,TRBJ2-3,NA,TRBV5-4,TGTGCCAGCAGCTTGGATGGACTAGCGGGGGGCGATACGCAGTATTTT,CASSLDGLAGGDTQYF
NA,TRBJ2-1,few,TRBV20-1,TGCAGTGCTAGTGGTCTCAATGAGCAGTTCTTC,CSASGLNEQFF
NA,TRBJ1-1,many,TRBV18,TGTGCCAGCTCACCACCCGGGGGGCAGAACACTGAAGCTTTCTTT,CASSPPGGQNTEAFF
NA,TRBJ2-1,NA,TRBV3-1,TGTGCCAGCAGCCAAGATTTACATTTTGGAGGGGTAGCCAATGAGCAGTTCTTC,CASSQDLHFGGVANEQFF
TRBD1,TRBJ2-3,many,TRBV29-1,TGCAGCGTTTTAGGTCAGGGGGGCACAGATACGCAGTATTTT,CSVLGQGGTDTQYF
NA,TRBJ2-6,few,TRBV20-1,TGCAGTGCTAGAGATGAAAGAGCCGGGGCCAACGTCCTGACTTTC,CSARDERAGANVLTF
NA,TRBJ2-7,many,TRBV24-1,TGTGCCACCAGTAAGGGTTTGGACAACGAGCAGTACTTC,CATSKGLDNEQYF
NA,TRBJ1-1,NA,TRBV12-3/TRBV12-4,TGTGCCAGCACCTCAGGGTTGAGCACTGAAGCTTTCTTT,CASTSGLSTEAFF
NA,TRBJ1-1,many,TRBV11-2,TGTGCCAGCAGCTTGGCGGGGAACTTGGGCGGGACTGAAGCTTTCTTT,CASSLAGNLGGTEAFF
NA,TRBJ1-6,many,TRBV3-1,TGTGCCAGCAGCTATGCTCTGGGATCACCCCTCCACTTT,CASSYALGSPLHF
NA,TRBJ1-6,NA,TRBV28,TGTGCCAGGGTGAATTCACCCCTCCACTTT,CARVNSPLHF
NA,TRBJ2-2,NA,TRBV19,TGTGCCAGTAGTGGGGTTCGCGGGGAGCTGTTTTTT,CASSGVRGELFF
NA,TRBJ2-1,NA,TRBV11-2,TGTGCCAGCAGCTTGGGGGGGCGGCCTTCAAGTGAGCAGTTCTTC,CASSLGGRPSSEQFF
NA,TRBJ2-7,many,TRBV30,TGTGCCTGGAGTCCCGGGGATCTTCCCTACGAGCAGTACTTC,CAWSPGDLPYEQYF
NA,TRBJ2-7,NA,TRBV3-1,TGTGCCAGCGGGCAGTGGCCGGGGTCCTACGAGCAGTACTTC,CASGQWPGSYEQYF